Listed below are T cell receptor beta chains from one sample, sequenced in a study of blood T cells in healthy people across ages. TCRdb called the 5' RACE reads again in MiXCR, with one record for every CDR3 protein. The sample records roughly 1.7 million distinct CDR3 sequences, 30% to 35% being singletons. The sample comprised blood. The receptors originated from a woman under 40 in good health. CDR3s include the opening cysteine and the closing phenylalanine or tryptophan. Each record gives: clone size, D gene, J gene, V gene, CDR3 protein, CDR3 DNA. The D gene is left open where the match is weak. Clone sizes are given selectively: once, few, many, or a class where the clone is expanded.

few	TRBD2	TRBJ2-1	TRBV11-2	CASSGGGDYNEQFF	TGTGCCAGCAGCGGGGGGGGTGACTACAATGAGCAGTTCTTC
few	TRBD2	TRBJ2-1	TRBV28	CASSSQRGEQFF	TGTGCCAGCAGTTCCCAGCGGGGCGAGCAGTTCTTC
-	-	TRBJ2-1	TRBV9	CASSAETGGLSYNEQFF	TGTGCCAGCAGCGCTGAGACTGGCGGGCTCTCCTACAATGAGCAGTTCTTC
-	-	TRBJ2-1	TRBV5-1	CASSLARPGSLGNEQFF	TGCGCCAGCAGCTTGGCCAGACCGGGAAGTCTAGGCAATGAGCAGTTCTTC
-	-	TRBJ1-1	TRBV20-1	CSARDRLPEAFF	TGCAGTGCTAGAGACAGGCTCCCTGAAGCTTTCTTT
few	-	TRBJ2-3	TRBV5-1	CASSRPGADTQYF	TGCGCCAGCAGTCGCCCAGGTGCAGATACGCAGTATTTT
many	TRBD2	TRBJ2-3	TRBV11-2	CASNIGTSPSTDTQYF	TGTGCCAGCAATATTGGGACTAGCCCTAGCACAGATACGCAGTATTTT
-	-	TRBJ2-7	TRBV20-1	CSASTPREQYF	TGCAGTGCCAGTACACCGAGGGAGCAGTACTTC
few	TRBD2	TRBJ2-7	TRBV3-1	CASSQSGSEYEQYF	TGTGCCAGCAGCCAGAGCGGGAGCGAGTACGAGCAGTACTTC
-	-	TRBJ2-7	TRBV20-1	CSARDPDGYSYEQYF	TGCAGTGCTAGAGATCCAGACGGTTACTCCTACGAGCAGTACTTC
-	TRBD1	TRBJ2-7	TRBV6-5	CASDRGNSPYEQYF	TGTGCCAGCGACAGGGGGAATTCTCCCTACGAGCAGTACTTC
few	TRBD1	TRBJ1-1	TRBV6-1	CASREGQRNTEAFF	TGTGCCAGCAGGGAGGGACAGAGGAACACTGAAGCTTTCTTT
-	-	TRBJ2-7	TRBV24-1	CATSGIRDPYEQYF	TGTGCCACCAGTGGGATCCGGGACCCATACGAGCAGTACTTC
few	-	TRBJ2-7	TRBV6-2/TRBV6-3	CASSYGPGNYEQYF	TGTGCCAGCAGTTACGGACCCGGCAACTACGAGCAGTACTTC
-	TRBD2	TRBJ2-7	TRBV14	CASSQWTSGRYEQYF	TGTGCCAGCAGCCAATGGACTAGCGGGAGGTACGAGCAGTACTTC
few	-	TRBJ2-7	TRBV27	CASRGPVHYEQYF	TGTGCCAGCAGGGGTCCAGTACACTACGAGCAGTACTTC
few	-	TRBJ2-1	TRBV5-1	CASSSGTNPRYNEQFF	TGCGCCAGCAGCTCGGGAACGAATCCACGCTACAATGAGCAGTTCTTC
few	-	TRBJ2-7	TRBV27	CASRQKLGRYYEQYF	TGTGCCAGCAGACAAAAACTAGGGCGCTACTACGAGCAGTACTTC
few	TRBD2	TRBJ2-1	TRBV30	CAWSVTSGDNEQFF	TGTGCCTGGAGTGTTACGAGCGGGGACAATGAGCAGTTCTTC
few	TRBD1	TRBJ1-2	TRBV10-3	CAIRVQGIYGYTF	TGTGCCATCAGAGTACAGGGGATCTATGGCTACACCTTC
many	TRBD2	TRBJ2-1	TRBV14	CASSPWTSVPYNEQFF	TGTGCCAGCAGCCCTTGGACTAGCGTCCCCTACAATGAGCAGTTCTTC
-	TRBD1	TRBJ2-5	TRBV19	CASSIFNSGQGIETQYF	TGTGCCAGTAGTATATTTAACAGCGGACAGGGGATTGAGACCCAGTACTTC
-	TRBD1	TRBJ1-2	TRBV10-3	CAISGSGTGTLYNGYTF	TGTGCAATCAGTGGGTCCGGGACAGGGACCCTCTATAACGGCTACACCTTC
many	-	TRBJ2-7	TRBV29-1	CSAISGDNSYEQYF	TGCAGCGCTATTTCGGGGGACAACTCCTACGAGCAGTACTTC
-	-	TRBJ1-2	TRBV5-4	CASSWGTQEEHGYTF	TGTGCCAGCAGTTGGGGGACCCAGGAAGAACATGGCTACACCTTC
few	-	TRBJ2-7	TRBV20-1	CSARGASPYEQYF	TGCAGTGCTAGGGGGGCTAGCCCCTACGAGCAGTACTTC
-	TRBD2	TRBJ2-7	TRBV5-1	CASRTTSVSYEQYF	TGCGCCAGCAGGACGACTAGCGTGTCCTACGAGCAGTACTTC
-	-	TRBJ1-2	TRBV10-3	CAISADLEGLNTF	TGTGCCATCAGTGCGGACTTGGAGGGGCTAAACACCTTC
-	TRBD1	TRBJ2-1	TRBV20-1	CSARLRTGGNEQFF	TGCAGTGCTAGATTGAGGACAGGGGGCAATGAGCAGTTCTTC
-	-	TRBJ2-5	TRBV20-1	CSAVGSGETQYF	TGCAGTGCTGTCGGGTCCGGAGAGACCCAGTACTTC
-	-	TRBJ2-1	TRBV7-6	CASSLAGRQDSYNEQFF	TGTGCCAGCAGCTTAGCGGGCAGACAGGATTCTTACAATGAGCAGTTCTTC
-	TRBD2	TRBJ2-1	TRBV5-1	CASSPASGSIYEQFF	TGCGCCAGCAGCCCCGCTAGCGGGAGTATCTATGAGCAGTTCTTC
-	TRBD2	TRBJ2-7	TRBV20-1	CSAIAGGASYEQYF	TGCAGTGCCATAGCGGGGGGCGCTTCCTACGAGCAGTACTTC
-	-	TRBJ2-4	TRBV6-2/TRBV6-3	CASSYSGAKNIQYF	TGTGCCAGCAGTTATTCCGGGGCCAAAAACATTCAGTACTTC
-	TRBD1	TRBJ1-1	TRBV13	CASSEQGPVTEAFF	TGTGCCAGCAGCGAACAGGGGCCAGTCACTGAAGCTTTCTTT
-	TRBD1	TRBJ2-3	TRBV6-1	CATRTGEWADTQYF	TGTGCCACCAGGACAGGGGAATGGGCAGATACGCAGTATTTT
few	-	TRBJ2-7	TRBV12-3/TRBV12-4	CASRDNPGNEQYF	TGTGCCAGCAGGGATAACCCGGGGAACGAGCAGTACTTC
-	-	TRBJ2-3	TRBV5-1	CASNLGDKSGGTDTQYF	TGCGCCAGCAACCTGGGGGATAAGTCCGGTGGCACAGATACGCAGTATTTT
many	TRBD1	TRBJ1-2	TRBV6-5	CASSRGDRGNYGYTF	TGTGCCAGCAGCCGCGGGGACAGGGGGAACTATGGCTACACCTTC
-	TRBD2	TRBJ2-1	TRBV20-1	CSVTKAGLAGAEQDF	TGCAGTGTCACGAAGGCCGGACTAGCGGGAGCCGAGCAGGACTTC
-	-	TRBJ2-6	TRBV24-1	CATSDFEGTGANVLTF	TGTGCCACCAGTGATTTCGAGGGGACTGGGGCCAACGTCCTGACTTTC
-	-	TRBJ2-7	TRBV2	CATTGIRGYEQYF	TGTGCCACCACAGGTATTCGGGGGTACGAGCAGTACTTC
-	-	TRBJ2-7	TRBV29-1	CSASVPTSRSYNEQYF	TGCAGCGCTTCAGTCCCAACTAGCAGGAGCTACAATGAGCAGTACTTC
-	-	TRBJ2-1	TRBV7-8	CASTKNLEGLDNEQFF	TGTGCCAGCACCAAGAACCTCGAGGGCCTAGATAATGAGCAGTTCTTC
few	-	TRBJ2-7	TRBV6-6	CASSSRLGEQYF	TGTGCCAGCAGCTCCCGACTCGGCGAGCAGTACTTC
few	-	TRBJ1-5	TRBV6-1	CASSDGGSNQPQHF	TGTGCCAGCAGTGATGGGGGTAGCAATCAGCCCCAGCATTTT
-	-	TRBJ1-1	TRBV6-1	CASSEQGSSTEAFF	TGTGCCAGCAGTGAACAGGGGTCGAGCACTGAAGCTTTCTTT
-	-	TRBJ1-2	TRBV6-2/TRBV6-3	CASRSTGYYGYTF	TGTGCCAGCAGGTCCACAGGGTACTATGGCTACACCTTC
few	-	TRBJ1-2	TRBV5-5	CASSFWDTYGYTF	TGTGCCAGCAGCTTTTGGGACACCTATGGCTACACCTTC
few	TRBD2	TRBJ2-1	TRBV7-2	CASSVAGAYEQFF	TGTGCCAGCAGCGTAGCGGGAGCTTATGAGCAGTTCTTC
-	TRBD2	TRBJ2-1	TRBV6-6	CASSWLAGGASYNEQFF	TGTGCCAGCAGTTGGCTAGCGGGGGGGGCCTCCTACAATGAGCAGTTCTTC
-	-	TRBJ2-5	TRBV30	CAWRPGTQVFGTQYF	TGTGCCTGGAGGCCCGGGACCCAAGTGTTTGGGACCCAGTACTTC